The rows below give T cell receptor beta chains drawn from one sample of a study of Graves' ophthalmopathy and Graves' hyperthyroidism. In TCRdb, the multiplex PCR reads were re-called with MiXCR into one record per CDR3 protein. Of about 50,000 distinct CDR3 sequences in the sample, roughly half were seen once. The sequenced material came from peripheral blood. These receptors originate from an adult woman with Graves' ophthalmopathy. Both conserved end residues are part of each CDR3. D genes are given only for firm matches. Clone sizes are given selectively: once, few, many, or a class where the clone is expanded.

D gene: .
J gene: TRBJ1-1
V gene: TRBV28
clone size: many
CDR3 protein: CASSFVHTEAFF
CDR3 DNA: TGTGCCAGCAGTTTTGTACACACTGAAGCTTTCTTT

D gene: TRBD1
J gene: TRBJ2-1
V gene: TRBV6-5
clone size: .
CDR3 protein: CVSSYRGNEQFF
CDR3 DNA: TGTGTCAGCAGTTACAGGGGGAATGAGCAGTTCTTT

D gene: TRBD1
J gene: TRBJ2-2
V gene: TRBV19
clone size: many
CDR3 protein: CASSIDRIGGVFTGELFF
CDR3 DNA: TGTGCCAGTAGTATAGATAGAATAGGGGGCGTCTTCACCGGGGAGCTGTTTTTT

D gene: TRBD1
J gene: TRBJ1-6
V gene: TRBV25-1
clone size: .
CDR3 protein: CASSRTGGSPLHF
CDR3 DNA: TGTGCCAGCAGTAGGACAGGGGGTTCACCCCTCCACTTT

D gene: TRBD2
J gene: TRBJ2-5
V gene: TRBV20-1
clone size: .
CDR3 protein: CGAREASGGQETQCF
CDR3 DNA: TGCGGTGCTAGAGAAGCTAGCGGGGGACAAGAGACCCAGTGCTTC

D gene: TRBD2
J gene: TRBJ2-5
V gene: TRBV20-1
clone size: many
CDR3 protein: CSAPRPGLAGETQYF
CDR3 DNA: TGCAGTGCTCCCCGCCCGGGACTAGCGGGAGAGACCCAGTACTTC

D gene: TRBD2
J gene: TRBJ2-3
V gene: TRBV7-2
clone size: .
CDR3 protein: CASGSSSGGADTQYF
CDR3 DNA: TGTGCCAGCGGCTCCTCTTCGGGAGGCGCAGATACGCAGTACTTT

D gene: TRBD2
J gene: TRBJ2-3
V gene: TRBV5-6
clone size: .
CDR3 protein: CASSLRGGRTDTQYF
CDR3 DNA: TGTGCCAGCAGCTTACGGGGGGGGCGCACAGATACGCAGTATTTT

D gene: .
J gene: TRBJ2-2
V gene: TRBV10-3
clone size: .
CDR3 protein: CAIRPRQQVGELFF
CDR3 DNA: TGTGCCATCAGACCACGACAGCAGGTCGGGGAGCTGTTTTTT

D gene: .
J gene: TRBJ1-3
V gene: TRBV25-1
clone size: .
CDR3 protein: CASSEWGGSGNTIYF
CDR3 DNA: TGTGCCAGCAGTGAATGGGGTGGGTCTGGAAACACCATATATTTT

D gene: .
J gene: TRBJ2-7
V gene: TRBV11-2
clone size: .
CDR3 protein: CASSPAISYEQYF
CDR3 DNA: TGTGCCAGCAGCCCCGCTATCTCCTACGAGCAGTACTTC

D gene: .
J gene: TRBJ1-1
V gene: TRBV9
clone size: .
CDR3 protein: CASSLRDAGGNTEAFF
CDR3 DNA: TGTGCCAGCAGCCTGCGGGACGCGGGAGGGAACACTGAAGCTTTCTTT

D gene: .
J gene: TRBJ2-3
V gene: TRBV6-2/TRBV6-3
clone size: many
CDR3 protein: CASTMTETDTQYF
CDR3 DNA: TGTGCCAGCACCATGACAGAGACAGATACGCAGTATTTT

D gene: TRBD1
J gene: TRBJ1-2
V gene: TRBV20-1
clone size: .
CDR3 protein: CSARDGTVYGYTF
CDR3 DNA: TGCAGTGCTAGAGATGGGACAGTCTATGGCTACACCTTC

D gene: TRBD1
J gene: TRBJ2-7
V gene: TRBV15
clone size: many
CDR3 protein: CATSRDPTGIYEQYF
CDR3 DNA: TGTGCCACCAGCAGAGATCCGACAGGGATCTACGAGCAGTACTTC

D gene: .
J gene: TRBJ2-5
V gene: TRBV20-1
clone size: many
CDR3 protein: CSATLRAQETQYF
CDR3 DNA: TGCAGTGCTACACTCAGGGCCCAAGAGACCCAGTACTTC

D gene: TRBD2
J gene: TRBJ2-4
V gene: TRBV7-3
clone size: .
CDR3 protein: CARSLGSGIAKNIQYF
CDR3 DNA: TGTGCCCGCAGCTTAGGTAGCGGGATTGCCAAAAACATCCAGTACTTC

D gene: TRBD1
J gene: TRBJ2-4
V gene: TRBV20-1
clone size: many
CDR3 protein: CSASRGLLAKNIQYF
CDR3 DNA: TGCAGTGCTAGTAGGGGGCTACTAGCCAAAAACATTCAGTACTTC

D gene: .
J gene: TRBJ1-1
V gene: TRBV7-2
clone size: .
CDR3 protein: CASSLEGTIQAFF
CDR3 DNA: TGTGCCAGCAGCTTAGAGGGGACGATTCAAGCTTTCTTT

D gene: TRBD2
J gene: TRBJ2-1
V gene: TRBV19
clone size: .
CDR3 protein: CASRLAGEGNEQFF
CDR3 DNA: TGTGCCAGTAGACTAGCGGGAGAAGGTAATGAGCAGTTCTTC

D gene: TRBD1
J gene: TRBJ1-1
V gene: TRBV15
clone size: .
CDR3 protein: CATSRDRGLDEAFF
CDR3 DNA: TGTGCCACCAGCAGGGACAGGGGGCTTGATGAAGCTTTCTTT

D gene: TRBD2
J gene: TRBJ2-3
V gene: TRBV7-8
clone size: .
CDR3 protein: CASSSRLADGNTQYF
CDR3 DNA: TGTGCCAGCAGCTCCAGACTAGCGGATGGAAATACGCAGTATTTT

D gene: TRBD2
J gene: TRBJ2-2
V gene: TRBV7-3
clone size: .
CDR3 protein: CASSSPLAGGELLF
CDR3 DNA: TGTGCCAGCAGTTCCCCACTAGCGGGCGGGGAGCTGCTCTTT

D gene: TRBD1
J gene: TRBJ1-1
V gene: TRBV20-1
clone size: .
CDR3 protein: CSASPGQLNTVAFF
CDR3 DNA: TGCAGCGCGTCTCCGGGACAGCTGAACACTGTAGCTTTCTTT

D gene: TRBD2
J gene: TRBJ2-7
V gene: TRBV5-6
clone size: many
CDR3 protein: CASSSGGRDWNF
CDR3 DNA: TGTGCCAGCAGCTCCGGCGGGAGGGATTGGAACTTC

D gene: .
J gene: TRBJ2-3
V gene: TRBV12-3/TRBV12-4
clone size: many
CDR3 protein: CASSSQTGGDTQYF
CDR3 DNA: TGTGCCAGCAGTTCGCAGACCGGTGGGGATACGCAGTATTTT

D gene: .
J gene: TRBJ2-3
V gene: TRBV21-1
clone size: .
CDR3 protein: CASSYSGTSGTKVDTQYF
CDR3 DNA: TGTGCCAGCAGCTATAGCGGGACTAGCGGGACCAAGGTGGATACGCAGTATTTT

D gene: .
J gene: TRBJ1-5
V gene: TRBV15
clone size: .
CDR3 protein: CATSRDVGSNQPQHF
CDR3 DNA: TGTGCCACCAGCAGAGACGTGGGTAGCAATCAGCCCCAGCATTTT

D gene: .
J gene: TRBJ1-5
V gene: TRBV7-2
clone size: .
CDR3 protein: CASSLMASEETQHF
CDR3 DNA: TGTGCCAGCAGCTTAATGGCTAGCGAGGAGACCCAGCATTTT

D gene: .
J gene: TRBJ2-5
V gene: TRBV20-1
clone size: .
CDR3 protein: CSVASGTDKETQYF
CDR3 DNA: TGCAGTGTGGCGTCTGGGACTGACAAAGAGACCCAGTACTTC

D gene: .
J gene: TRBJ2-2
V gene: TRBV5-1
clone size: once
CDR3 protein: CASSFQSVTGELFF
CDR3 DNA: TGCGCCAGCAGCTTCCAGTCGGTCACCGGGGAGCTGTTTTTT

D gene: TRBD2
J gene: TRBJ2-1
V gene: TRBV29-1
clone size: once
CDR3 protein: CSVTGLAGNNEQFF
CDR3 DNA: TGCAGCGTTACCGGACTAGCGGGTAACAATGAGCAGTTCTTC

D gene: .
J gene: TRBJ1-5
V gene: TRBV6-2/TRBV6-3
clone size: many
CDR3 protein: CASIQRSGQPQHF
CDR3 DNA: TGTGCCAGCATTCAACGGTCCGGTCAGCCCCAGCATTTT

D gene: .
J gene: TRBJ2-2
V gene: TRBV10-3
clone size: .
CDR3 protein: CAIRTLAGELFF
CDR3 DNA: TGTGCCATCAGGACCCTGGCGGGGGAGCTGTTTTTT

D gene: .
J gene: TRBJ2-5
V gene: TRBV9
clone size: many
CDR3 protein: CASSTTGGTLETQYF
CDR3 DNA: TGTGCCAGCAGCACAACAGGTGGGACGTTAGAGACCCAGTACTTC

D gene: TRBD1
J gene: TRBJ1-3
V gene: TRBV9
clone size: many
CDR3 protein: CASSRDSSGNTIYF
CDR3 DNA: TGTGCCAGCAGCAGGGACAGCTCTGGAAACACCATATATTTT

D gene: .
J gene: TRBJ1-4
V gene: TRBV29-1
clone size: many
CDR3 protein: CSAPDGANEKLFF
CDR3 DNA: TGCAGCGCTCCAGACGGGGCGAATGAAAAACTGTTTTTT

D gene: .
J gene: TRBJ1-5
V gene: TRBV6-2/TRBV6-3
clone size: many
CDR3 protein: CASSYGGRVNQPQHF
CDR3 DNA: TGTGCCAGCAGTTACGGTGGGAGGGTAAATCAGCCCCAGCATTTT

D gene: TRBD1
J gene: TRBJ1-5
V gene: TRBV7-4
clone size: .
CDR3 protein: CASSLVWGTGEDQPQHF
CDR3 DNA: TGTGCCAGCAGCTTGGTATGGGGGACAGGGGAGGATCAGCCCCAGCATTTT

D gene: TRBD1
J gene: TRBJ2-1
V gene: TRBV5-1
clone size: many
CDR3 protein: CASSLAAGGYNEQFF
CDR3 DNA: TGCGCCAGCAGCTTGGCGGCAGGGGGTTACAATGAGCAGTTCTTC

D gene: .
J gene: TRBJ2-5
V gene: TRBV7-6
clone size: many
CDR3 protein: CASSFGLQETQYF
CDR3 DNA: TGTGCCAGCAGCTTTGGGCTCCAAGAGACCCAGTACTTC

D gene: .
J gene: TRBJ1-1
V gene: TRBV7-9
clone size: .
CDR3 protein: CASSFNRDTEAFF
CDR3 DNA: TGTGCCAGCAGCTTCAACAGGGACACTGAAGCTTTCTTT